This TCR beta chain derives from a study of graft-versus-host responses after intestinal transplantation (dated by TCRdb to the early 2020s). Context from the whole study: The transplants that recipients received were multivisceral, liver-intestinal, or isolated intestinal. The cohort enrolled 24 intestinal transplant recipients, one of whom was a retransplant, and a few patients without pretransplant specimens were excluded. Instead of going to the commercial service, samples from three later patients were sequenced in-house on an Illumina MiSeq and processed with MiXCR. Alloreactive clones were identified by sequencing pre-transplant mixed lymphocyte reaction products and comparing these products with unstimulated pre-transplant donor and recipient T cells. Graft-versus-host and host-versus-graft alloreactive T cell clones were tracked in the graft, circulation and bone marrow after intestinal transplantation using bulk TCR-beta CDR3 sequencing. Donor T cell macrochimerism was defined as a peak of at least 4% donor T cells among recipient peripheral blood mononuclear cells. All recipients received anti-thymocyte globulin induction followed by maintenance tacrolimus and steroids for around 3 years.

As to this clone: Its antigen remains unidentified. Base qualities are not at hand, and no much larger clone is one base apart.

Overall results and qualifications from the work: Early after transplant, declines in HvG clones were associated with peak levels of circulating GvH clones. GvH clones were detected in recipient bone marrow, and some appeared earlier in ileal mucosa or blood, consistent with an intestinal mucosal origin. High GvH to HvG T cell clonal ratios were observed in the allografts of patients with donor T cell macrochimerism. The relatively low number and heterogeneity of intestinal transplant patients limited the conclusions.

The library was obtained by the immunoSEQ multiplex PCR assay. For most patients, genomic DNA was isolated with the Qiagen DNeasy Blood and Tissue Kit and sent frozen to Adaptive Biotechnologies for TCR sequencing. High-throughput TCR-beta CDR3 sequencing of genomic DNA from most patients was performed by Adaptive Biotechnologies. Per the original workflow: TCR sequencing data were retrieved from Adaptive's ImmunoSEQ software for 15 to 20 patients, whereas three other patients were processed with MiXCR and VDJtools. CD4 versus CD8 sorting errors were corrected by removing sequences found in both subsets at a frequency ratio below 5:1. CDR3 nucleotide sequences shared by donor and recipient were removed because the origin of these sequences could not be assigned. At least 2-fold expansion over unstimulated cells and a minimum CFSE-low frequency of 0.002% (template counts) or 0.001% (read counts) were required for clones to be classified as alloreactive. A clone was considered mappable if detected in the sequenced pre-transplant spleen, lymph node, or MLR CFSE-low populations of the donor or recipient. The cumulative frequency of alloreactive clones was calculated as a percentage of all sequences, weighted by copy number. The table was pulled from immuneACCESS by TCRdb, which kept in-frame rearrangements only. Such tables lose some clones; where checked, under half of the loss comes from unresolved V genes, and the rest has no known cause. That table supplies the V and J calls and clone size; D and trimming were determined from the DNA. Present in this sample are 30,000 to 45,000 clones, approximately 93% of which were seen just once. In total, the top ten clones hold under 25% of the sample.

Based on the germline V gene (reference sequence), the CDR1 and CDR2 sequences are SEHNR and FQNEAQ. Including the terminal cysteine and phenylalanine, the CDR3 comprises 15 residues. The DNA shown is the 45-base CDR3, in frame from base 1. V and J are truncated by 0 bases and 4 bases respectively, leaving an intervening sequence of 10 bases. Reading the label with the study, this specimen's time point is: cells obtained before transplantation from donor or recipient. CD3+CD4+ and CD3+CD8+ populations were FACS-sorted from unstimulated pre-transplant donor and recipient cells taken from spleen or lymph nodes.

This material consisted of unstimulated CD8+ T cells sorted from spleen or lymph node cells, taken before transplant. The sequence came from a human donor who was the organ donor for an intestinal transplant. The sequence links TRBV7-9 to TRBJ2-1, and the D gene may be TRBD2, 5 bases matching. The sequenced DNA is TGTGCCAGCAGCTTAGCCATGAGCGGATACAATGAGCAGTTCTTC. This is translated as CASSLAMSGYNEQFF.